Sequencing of this TCR beta chain was carried out in a study of blood T cell repertoires in COVID-19. Background on the study: Acute and convalescent COVID-19 specimens originated in the United States, Italy and Spain. PBMCs, B-cell-depleted T cells, or T cells were the source of the cDNA or gDNA that made up the material.

Authors' methods: Counts of nucleated cells, estimated from reference gene primer amplification, were obtained. The method was immunoSEQ multiplex PCR; TCRdb's version includes in-frame clones alone and lacks a portion of them. That table supplies the V and J calls and clone size; D and trimming were determined from the DNA. The table has about 190,000 clones, 84% seen once. From germline, CDR1 is SGHRS and CDR2 YFSETQ. The V and J ends lost 2 bases and 7 bases, in that order; junction bases with no gene match: 7. This CDR3 contains 15 residues. The V gene is TRBV5-1, the J gene TRBJ2-1; 9 positions agree with TRBD1. Sequencing input: peripheral blood. The clonotype was recovered from a woman aged 70 to 79 with active or convalescent COVID-19. CDR3 sequence reads: CASSLTGGARNEQFF. CDR3 bases: TGCGCCAGCAGCTTAACAGGGGGCGCGAGGAATGAGCAGTTCTTC.